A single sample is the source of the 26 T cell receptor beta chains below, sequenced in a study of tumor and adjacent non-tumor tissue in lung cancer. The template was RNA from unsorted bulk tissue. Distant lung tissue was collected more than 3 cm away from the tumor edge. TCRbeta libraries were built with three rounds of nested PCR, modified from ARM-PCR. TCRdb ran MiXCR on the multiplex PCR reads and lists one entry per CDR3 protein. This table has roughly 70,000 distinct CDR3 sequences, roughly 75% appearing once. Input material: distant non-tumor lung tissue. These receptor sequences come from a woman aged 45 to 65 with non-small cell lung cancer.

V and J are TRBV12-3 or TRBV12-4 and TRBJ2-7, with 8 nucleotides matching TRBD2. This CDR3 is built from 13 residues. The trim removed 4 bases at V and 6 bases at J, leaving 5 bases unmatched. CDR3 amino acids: CASSSGTRVEQYF. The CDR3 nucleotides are TGTGCCAGCAGTTCTGGGACTAGAGTCGAGCAGTACTTC.

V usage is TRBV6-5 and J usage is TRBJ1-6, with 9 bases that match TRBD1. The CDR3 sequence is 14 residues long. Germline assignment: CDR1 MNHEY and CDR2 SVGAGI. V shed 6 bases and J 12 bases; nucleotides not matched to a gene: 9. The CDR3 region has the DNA TGTGCCAGCAGATTGACAGGGGGAGTAAAACCCCTCCACTTT. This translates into CASRLTGGVKPLHF.

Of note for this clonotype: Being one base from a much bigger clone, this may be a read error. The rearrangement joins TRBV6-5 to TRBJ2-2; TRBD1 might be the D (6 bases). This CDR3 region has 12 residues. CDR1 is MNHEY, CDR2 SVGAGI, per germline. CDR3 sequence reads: CASSTGIGELYF. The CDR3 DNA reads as TGTGCCAGCAGCACAGGGATTGGGGAGCTGTATTTT.

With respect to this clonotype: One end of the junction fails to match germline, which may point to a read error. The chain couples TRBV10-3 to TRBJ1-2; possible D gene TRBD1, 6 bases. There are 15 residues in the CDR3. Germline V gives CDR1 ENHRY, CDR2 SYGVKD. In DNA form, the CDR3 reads TGTGCCATCAGTGACCCGACAGGAACCCTCTATGGCTACATATTC. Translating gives CAISDPTGTLYGYIF.

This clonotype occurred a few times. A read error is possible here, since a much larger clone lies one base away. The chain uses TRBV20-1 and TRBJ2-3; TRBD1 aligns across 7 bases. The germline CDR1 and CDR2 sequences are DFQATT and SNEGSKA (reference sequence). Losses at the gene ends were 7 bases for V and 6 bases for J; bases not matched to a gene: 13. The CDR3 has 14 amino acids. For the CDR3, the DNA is TGCAGTGTTAGTGAAGGGACAGTAGGGGATACGCAGTATTTT. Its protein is CSVSEGTVGDTQYF.

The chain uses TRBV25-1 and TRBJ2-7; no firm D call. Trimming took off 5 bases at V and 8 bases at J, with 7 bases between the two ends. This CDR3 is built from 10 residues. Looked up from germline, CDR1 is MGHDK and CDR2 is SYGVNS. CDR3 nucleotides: TGTGCCAGCAGTAGAACCCAGCAGTACTTC. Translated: CASSRTQQYF.

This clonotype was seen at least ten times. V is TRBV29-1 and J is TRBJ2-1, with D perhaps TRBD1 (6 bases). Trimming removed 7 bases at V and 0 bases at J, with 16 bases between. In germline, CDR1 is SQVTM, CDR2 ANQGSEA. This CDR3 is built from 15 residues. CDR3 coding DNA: TGCAGCGCCTCACAGGGTCTTTACTCCTACAATGAGCAGTTCTTC. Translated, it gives CSASQGLYSYNEQFF.

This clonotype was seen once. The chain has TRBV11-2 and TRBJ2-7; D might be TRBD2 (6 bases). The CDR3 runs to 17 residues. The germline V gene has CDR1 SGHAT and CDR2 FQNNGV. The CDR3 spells CTSSWKAGTVSSYEQYF. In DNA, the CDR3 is TGTACTAGCAGCTGGAAAGCCGGGACGGTTAGCTCCTACGAGCAGTACTTC.

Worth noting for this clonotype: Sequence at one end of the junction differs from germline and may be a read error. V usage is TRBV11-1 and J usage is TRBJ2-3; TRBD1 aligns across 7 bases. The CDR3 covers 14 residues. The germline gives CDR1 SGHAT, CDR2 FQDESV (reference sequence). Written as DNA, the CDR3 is TGTGCCAGCAGTATAGCTACAGGGGCTGATAAGCAGTGTTTT. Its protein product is CASSIATGADKQCF.

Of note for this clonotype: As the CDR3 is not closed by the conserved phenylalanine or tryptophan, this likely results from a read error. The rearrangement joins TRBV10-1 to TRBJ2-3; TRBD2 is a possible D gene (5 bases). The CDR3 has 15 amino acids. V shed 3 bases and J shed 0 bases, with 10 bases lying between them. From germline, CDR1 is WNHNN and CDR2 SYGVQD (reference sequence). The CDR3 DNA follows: TGCGCCAGCAGTGAAGTGGACTTCAGCACAGATACGCAGTATCTT. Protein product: CASSEVDFSTDTQYL.

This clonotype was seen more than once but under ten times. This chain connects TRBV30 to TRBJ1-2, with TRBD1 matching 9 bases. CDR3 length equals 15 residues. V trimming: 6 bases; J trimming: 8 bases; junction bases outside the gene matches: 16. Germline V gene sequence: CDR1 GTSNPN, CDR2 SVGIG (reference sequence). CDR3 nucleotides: TGTGCCTGTAGTCCATCCGGGACAGGGATGAGAGGCTACACCTTC. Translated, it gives CACSPSGTGMRGYTF.

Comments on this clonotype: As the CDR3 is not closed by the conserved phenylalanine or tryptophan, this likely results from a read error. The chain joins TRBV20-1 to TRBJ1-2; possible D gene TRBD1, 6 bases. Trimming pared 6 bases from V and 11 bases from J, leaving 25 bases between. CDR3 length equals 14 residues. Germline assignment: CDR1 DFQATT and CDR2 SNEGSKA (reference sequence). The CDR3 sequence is CSADPEQGGGGYTL. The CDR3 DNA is TGCAGTGCGGATCCGGAACAGGGTGGTGGTGGTTACACCTTA.

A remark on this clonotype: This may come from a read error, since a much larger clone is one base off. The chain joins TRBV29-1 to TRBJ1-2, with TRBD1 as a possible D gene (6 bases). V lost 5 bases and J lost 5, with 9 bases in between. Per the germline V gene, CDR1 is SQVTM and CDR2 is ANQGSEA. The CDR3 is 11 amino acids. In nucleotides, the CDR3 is TGCAGCGTTTTAGGGGGGTATGGCTACACCTTC. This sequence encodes CSVLGGYGYTF.

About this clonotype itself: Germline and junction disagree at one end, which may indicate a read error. The CDR3 loop reads CSAPMFRTDTQYF. The DNA for the CDR3 is TGCAGTGCCCCCATGTTCCGGACGGATACGCAGTATTTC. This chain links TRBV20-1 with TRBJ2-3; the D is unclear. The germline V gene encodes CDR1 DFQATT and CDR2 SNEGSKA (reference sequence). The CDR3 contains 13 residues.

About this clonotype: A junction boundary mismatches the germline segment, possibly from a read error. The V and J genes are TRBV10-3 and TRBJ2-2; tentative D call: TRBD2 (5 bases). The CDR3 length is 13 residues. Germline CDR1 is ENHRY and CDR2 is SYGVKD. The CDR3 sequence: CVISDWDTGELLF. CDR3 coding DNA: TGTGTCATCAGTGATTGGGATACCGGGGAGCTGCTTTTT.

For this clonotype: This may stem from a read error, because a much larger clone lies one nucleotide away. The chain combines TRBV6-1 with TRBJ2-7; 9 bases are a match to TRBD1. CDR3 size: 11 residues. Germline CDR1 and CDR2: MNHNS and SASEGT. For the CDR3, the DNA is TGTGCCTGCAGGACAGGGGTCGAGCAGTACTTC. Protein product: CACRTGVEQYF.

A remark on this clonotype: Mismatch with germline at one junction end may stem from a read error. CDR3 in DNA: TGTGCCAGCAGTTACCCGGGACAGGTATACAGTAGCAATCAGCCCCAACATTTT. Amino acid sequence: CASSYPGQVYSSNQPQHF. The chain uses TRBV6-6 and TRBJ1-5; 8 bases are a match to TRBD1. The CDR3 is 18 amino acids. Per germline, CDR1 MNHNY and CDR2 SVGAGI (reference sequence).

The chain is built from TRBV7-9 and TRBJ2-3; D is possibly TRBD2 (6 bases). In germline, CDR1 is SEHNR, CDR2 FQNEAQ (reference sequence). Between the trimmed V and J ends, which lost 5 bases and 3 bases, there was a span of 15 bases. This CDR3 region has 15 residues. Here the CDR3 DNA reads TGTGCCAGCAGCCAAATTAGGCGGGGTACAGATACGCAGTATTTT. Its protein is CASSQIRRGTDTQYF.

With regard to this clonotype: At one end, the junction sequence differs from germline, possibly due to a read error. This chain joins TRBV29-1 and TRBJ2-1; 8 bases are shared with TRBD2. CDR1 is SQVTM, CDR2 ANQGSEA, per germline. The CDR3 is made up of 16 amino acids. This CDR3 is CSAEEGGLARYNELFF. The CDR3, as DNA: TGCAGCGCTGAAGAAGGCGGACTAGCCCGCTACAATGAGCTGTTCTTC.

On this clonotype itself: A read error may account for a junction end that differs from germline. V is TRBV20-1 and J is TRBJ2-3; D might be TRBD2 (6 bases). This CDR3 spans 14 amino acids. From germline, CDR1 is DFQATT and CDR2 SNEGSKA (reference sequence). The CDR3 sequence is CGARKLAAGDTQYF. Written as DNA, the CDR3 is TGTGGTGCTAGGAAACTAGCAGCTGGGGATACGCAGTATTTT.

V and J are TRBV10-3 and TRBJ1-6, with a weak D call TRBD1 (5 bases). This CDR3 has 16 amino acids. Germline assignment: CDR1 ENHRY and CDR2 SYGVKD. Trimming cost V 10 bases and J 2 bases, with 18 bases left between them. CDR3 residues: CATHEQDLTYNSPLHF. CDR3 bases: TGTGCCACCCACGAACAGGATTTGACCTATAATTCACCCCTCCACTTT.

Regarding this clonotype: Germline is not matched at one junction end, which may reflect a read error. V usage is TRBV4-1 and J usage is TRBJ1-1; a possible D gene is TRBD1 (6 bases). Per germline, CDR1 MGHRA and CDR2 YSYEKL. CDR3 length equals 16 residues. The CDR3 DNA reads TGCGCCAGCAGCCAAGATCGATACAGGGCGATCACTGGAGCTTTCTTT. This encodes CASSQDRYRAITGAFF.

The CDR3 nucleotides are TGTGCCAGCAGCTTAGCTAGCTACAATGAGCAGTTCTTC. Translation: CASSLASYNEQFF. This chain joins TRBV7-2 and TRBJ2-1; D is undetermined. CDR1 and CDR2 from the germline V gene are SGHTA and FQGNSA. V was trimmed by 0 bases and J by 3 bases, leaving 3 bases between them. The CDR3 runs to 13 residues.

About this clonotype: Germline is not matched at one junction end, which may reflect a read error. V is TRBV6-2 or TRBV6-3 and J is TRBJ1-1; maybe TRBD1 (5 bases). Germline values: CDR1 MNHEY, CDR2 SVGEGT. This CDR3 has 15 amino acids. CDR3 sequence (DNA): TGTGACAGCAGTTACTCGGGGATAGGGGCCACTGAAGCTTTCTTT. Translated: CDSSYSGIGATEAFF.

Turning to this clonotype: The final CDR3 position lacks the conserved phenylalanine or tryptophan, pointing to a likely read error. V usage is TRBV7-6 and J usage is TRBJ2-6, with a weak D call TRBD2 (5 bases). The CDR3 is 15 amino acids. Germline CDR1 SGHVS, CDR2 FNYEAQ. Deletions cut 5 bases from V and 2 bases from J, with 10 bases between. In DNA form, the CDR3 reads TGTGCCAGCAGCCGATCGGGGACTGGGGCCAACGTCCTGACTTTA. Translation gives CASSRSGTGANVLTL.

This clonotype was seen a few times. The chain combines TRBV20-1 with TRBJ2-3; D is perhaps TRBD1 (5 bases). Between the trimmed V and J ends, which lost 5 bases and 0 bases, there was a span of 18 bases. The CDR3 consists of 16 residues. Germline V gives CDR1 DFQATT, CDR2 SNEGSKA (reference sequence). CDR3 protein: CSAPSTNRRSTDTQYF. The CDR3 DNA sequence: TGCAGTGCTCCGAGTACTAACAGGCGAAGCACAGATACGCAGTATTTT.